The 7 T cell receptor beta chains below were found in one sample sequenced in a study of CD8 T cells in Susac syndrome. With random hexamers, 0.5 to 1 ug RNA was reverse transcribed. TCRdb reprocessed the immunoSEQ multiplex PCR reads via MiXCR and lists one record per CDR3 protein. The sample lists about 160,000 distinct CDR3 sequences, over 85% seen once, with about 0.14% in the top ten. The source material was CD4+ T cells from PBMCs. The receptors derive from a human donor in good health.

The genes are TRBV14 and TRBJ2-2; perhaps TRBD2 as D (6 bases). The CDR3 is 17 residues long. Germline V lookup: CDR1 SGHDN, CDR2 FVKESK. The V gene lost 0 bases and the J gene lost 2 bases, with 13 bases spanning the gap. CDR3 protein: CASSQDGPAGNTGELFF. CDR3 coding DNA: TGTGCCAGCAGCCAAGATGGTCCAGCGGGCAACACCGGGGAGCTGTTTTTT.

This clonotype was detected once. The J gene is TRBJ2-4, the V gene TRBV13; D is unclear. V gave up 5 bases and J gave up 0 bases, with 8 bases separating them. CDR1 PRHDT and CDR2 FYEKMQ come from the germline V gene (reference sequence). The CDR3 spans 14 residues. The CDR3 protein is CASSPPRAKNIQYF. In DNA form, the CDR3 reads TGTGCCAGCAGCCCACCTCGAGCCAAAAACATTCAGTACTTC.

The rearrangement joins TRBV15 to TRBJ2-7; D may correspond to TRBD1 or TRBD2 (6 bases each). Between the trimmed V and J ends, which lost 8 bases and 3 bases, there was a span of 17 bases. The CDR3 totals 14 residues. Germline CDR1 is LNHNV and CDR2 is YYDKDF (reference sequence). The CDR3 is CATARGVGVYEQYF. The CDR3 DNA reads TGTGCCACCGCGAGGGGGGTAGGAGTCTACGAGCAGTACTTC. The whole variable domain, remainder taken from reference TRBV15 and TRBJ2-7, is DAMVIQNPRYQVTQFGKPVTLSCSQTLNHNVMYWYQQKSSQAPKLLFHYYDKDFNNEADTPDNFQSRRPNTSFCFLDIRSPGLGDTAMYLCATARGVGVYEQYFGPGTRLTVT.

V is TRBV19 and J is TRBJ1-6, with D perhaps TRBD1 (6 bases). Germline V lookup: CDR1 LNHDA, CDR2 SQIVND (reference sequence). The CDR3 consists of 14 residues. Trimming stripped 6 bases from V and 10 bases from J, with 16 bases between. The CDR3 protein is CASSYRVSDSPLHF. The DNA for the CDR3 is TGTGCCAGTAGCTACAGGGTATCGGACTCACCCCTCCACTTT.

V and J are TRBV12-3 or TRBV12-4 and TRBJ1-6; 7 bases are a match to TRBD1. The V segment lost 6 bases and the J segment 8 bases; nucleotides outside the gene matches: 13. The CDR3 length is 16 residues. CDR3 nucleotide sequence: TGTGCCAGCAGCCCAGTCACAGGGGATGTAGATTCACCCCTCCACTTT. This translates into CASSPVTGDVDSPLHF.

The rearrangement uses TRBV30 and TRBJ1-2, with D unresolved. V shed 2 bases and J shed 8 bases, with 15 bases lying between them. Per the germline V gene, CDR1 is GTSNPN and CDR2 is SVGIG (reference sequence). The CDR3 covers 13 residues. Here the CDR3 DNA reads TGTGCCTGGAGTTACATTGGACTGGAGGGCTACACCTTC. Protein sequence: CAWSYIGLEGYTF.

This sequence joins TRBV3-1 and TRBJ1-6; no reliable D call. Germline CDR1 and CDR2: LGHDT and YNNKEL (reference sequence). V was clipped by 1 base and J by 14 bases, with 9 bases between them. The CDR3 runs to 12 residues. CDR3 sequence: CASSQVTGALHF. CDR3 sequence (DNA): TGTGCCAGCAGCCAAGTTACCGGGGCCCTCCACTTT.